The T cell receptor beta chain under discussion was sequenced for a study of blood T cell repertoires in COVID-19. Assay: immunoSEQ multiplex PCR; the TCRdb copy retains only in-frame clones and omits some. The data show more than 140,000 clones, over 75% seen once. In this sample, this clone turned up a few times. Trimming pared 2 bases from V and 4 bases from J, leaving 16 bases between. CDR1 is SGHRS and CDR2 is YFSETQ in the germline V gene. This CDR3 is 16 amino acids long. The chain has TRBV5-1 and TRBJ2-1, with D perhaps matching TRBD2 (6 bases). The sequenced sample consisted of peripheral blood. The TCR sequence derives from a human donor in a cohort sampled during active COVID-19. CDR3: CASSFLGDGTYNEQFF. CDR3 nucleotide sequence: TGCGCCAGCAGCTTTCTTGGGGACGGGACTTACAATGAGCAGTTCTTC.